The entry below describes one TCR beta chain. The antigen remains unidentified. The data were taken from a study of cytotoxic CD8 clonotypes in ibrutinib-treated CLL. Study as a whole: Patients attained some 25 partial and 2 complete responses; at median roughly 73 months, around 15 remained remitted while approximately 12 progressed. The study's findings and limits: Contraction or stability on treatment was seen for public clonotypes, which were uncommon.

The data were produced by immunoSEQ multiplex PCR, yet TCRdb's version contains in-frame clones alone and is incomplete. The table lists about 300,000 clones, roughly two thirds of them singletons. CDR3 length: 17 amino acids. Germline CDR1 MDHEN, CDR2 SYDVKM. V trimming: 6 bases; J trimming: 0 bases; junction bases outside the gene matches: 8. The sequencing used PBMCs, collected after 36 months of ibrutinib treatment. The receptor was derived from a human donor with chronic lymphocytic leukemia. This chain joins TRBV28 and TRBJ2-6; 7 bases fit TRBD1. The CDR3 coding sequence is TGTGCCAGCAGACTAGAGGGGGCAGGCTCTGGGGCCAACGTCCTGACTTTC. It yields the protein CASRLEGAGSGANVLTF.